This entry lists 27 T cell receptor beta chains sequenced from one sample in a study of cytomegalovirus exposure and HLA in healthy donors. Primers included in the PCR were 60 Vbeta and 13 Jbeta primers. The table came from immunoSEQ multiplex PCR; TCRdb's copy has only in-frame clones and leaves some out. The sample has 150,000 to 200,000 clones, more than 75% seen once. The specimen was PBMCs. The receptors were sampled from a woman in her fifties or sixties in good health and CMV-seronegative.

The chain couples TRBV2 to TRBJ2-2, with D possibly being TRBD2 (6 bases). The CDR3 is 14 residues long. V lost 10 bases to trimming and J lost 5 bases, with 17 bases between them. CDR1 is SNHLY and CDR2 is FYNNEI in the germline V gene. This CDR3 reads CATRGRAGTGELFF. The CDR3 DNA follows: TGTGCCACCCGGGGAAGGGCGGGGACCGGGGAGCTGTTTTTT.

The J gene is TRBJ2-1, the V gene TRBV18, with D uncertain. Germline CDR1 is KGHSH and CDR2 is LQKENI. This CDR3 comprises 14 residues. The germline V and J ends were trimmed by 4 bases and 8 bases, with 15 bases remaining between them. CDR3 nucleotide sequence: TGTGCCAGCTCACTGACGGAACCGCAGGATGAGCAGTTCTTC. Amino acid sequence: CASSLTEPQDEQFF.

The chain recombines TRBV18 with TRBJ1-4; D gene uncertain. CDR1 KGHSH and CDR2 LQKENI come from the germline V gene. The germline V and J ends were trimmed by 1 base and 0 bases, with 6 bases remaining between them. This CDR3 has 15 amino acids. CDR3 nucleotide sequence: TGTGCCAGCTCACCACTGACTTCAACTAATGAAAAACTGTTTTTT. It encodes CASSPLTSTNEKLFF.

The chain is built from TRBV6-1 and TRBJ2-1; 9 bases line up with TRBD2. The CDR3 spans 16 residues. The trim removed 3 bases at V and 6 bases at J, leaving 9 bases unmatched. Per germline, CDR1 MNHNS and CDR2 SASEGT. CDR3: CASSDLGGLAPNEQFF. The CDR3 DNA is TGTGCCAGCAGTGATTTGGGGGGACTAGCACCCAATGAGCAGTTCTTC.

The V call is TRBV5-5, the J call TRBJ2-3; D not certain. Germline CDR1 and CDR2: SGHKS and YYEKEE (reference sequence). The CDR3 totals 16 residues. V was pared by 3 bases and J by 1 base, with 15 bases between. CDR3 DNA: TGTGCCAGCAGCTCGCAACTTCGGCTAGGCACAGATACGCAGTATTTT. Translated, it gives CASSSQLRLGTDTQYF.

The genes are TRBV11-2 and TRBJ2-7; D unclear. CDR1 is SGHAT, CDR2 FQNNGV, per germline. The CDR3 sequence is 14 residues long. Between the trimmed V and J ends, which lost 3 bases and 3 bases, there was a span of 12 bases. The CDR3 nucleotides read TGTGCCAGCAGCTTCCAGAATTTTAACTACGAGCAGTACTTC. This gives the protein CASSFQNFNYEQYF. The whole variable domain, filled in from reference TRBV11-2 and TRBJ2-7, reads EAGVAQSPRYKIIEKRQSVAFWCNPISGHATLYWYQQILGQGPKLLIQFQNNGVVDDSQLPKDRFSAERLKGVDSTLKIQPAKLEDSAVYLCASSFQNFNYEQYFGPGTRLTVT.

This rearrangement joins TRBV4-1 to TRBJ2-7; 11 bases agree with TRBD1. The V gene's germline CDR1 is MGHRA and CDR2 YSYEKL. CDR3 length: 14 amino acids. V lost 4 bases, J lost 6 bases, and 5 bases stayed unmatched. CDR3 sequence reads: CASSRGQGASEQYF. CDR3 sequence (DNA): TGCGCCAGCAGCCGAGGACAGGGGGCCTCCGAGCAGTACTTC.

CDR3 nucleotides: TGTGCCAGCAGAAAGGGACAGGGTGGCACCGGGGAGCTGTTTTTT. It yields the protein CASRKGQGGTGELFF. The rearrangement joins TRBV9 to TRBJ2-2, with TRBD1 identical over 9 bases. The CDR3 sequence is 15 residues long. After removal of 5 bases from V and 4 bases from J, the junction contained 6 bases not matched to a gene. From germline, CDR1 is SGDLS and CDR2 YYNGEE.

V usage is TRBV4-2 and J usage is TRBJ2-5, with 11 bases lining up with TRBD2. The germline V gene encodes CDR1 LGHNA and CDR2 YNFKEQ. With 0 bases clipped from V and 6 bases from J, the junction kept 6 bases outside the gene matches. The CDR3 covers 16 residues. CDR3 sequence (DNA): TGTGCCAGCAGCCAAGACACTAGCGGGAGCCGAAAGACCCAGTACTTC. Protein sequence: CASSQDTSGSRKTQYF.

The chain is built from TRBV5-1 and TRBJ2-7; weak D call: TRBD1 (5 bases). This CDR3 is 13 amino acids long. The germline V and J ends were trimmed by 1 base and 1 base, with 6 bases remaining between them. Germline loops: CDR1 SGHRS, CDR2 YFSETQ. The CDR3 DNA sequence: TGCGCCAGCAGCTTGACAGGTTCCTACGAGCAGTACTTC. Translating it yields CASSLTGSYEQYF.

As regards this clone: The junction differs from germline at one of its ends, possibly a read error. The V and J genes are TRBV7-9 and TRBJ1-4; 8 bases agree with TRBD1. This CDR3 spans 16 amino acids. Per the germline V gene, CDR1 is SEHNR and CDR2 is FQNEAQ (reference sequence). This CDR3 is CSSSPRTGRRNEKLFF. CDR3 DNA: TGTTCCAGCAGCCCGCGGACAGGGAGGAGGAATGAAAAACTGTTTTTT. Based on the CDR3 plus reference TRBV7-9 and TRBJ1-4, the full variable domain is DTGVSQNPRHKITKRGQNVTFRCDPISEHNRLYWYRQTLGQGPEFLTYFQNEAQLEKSRLLSDRFSAERPKGSFSTLEIQRTEQGDSAMYLCSSSPRTGRRNEKLFFGSGTQLSVL.

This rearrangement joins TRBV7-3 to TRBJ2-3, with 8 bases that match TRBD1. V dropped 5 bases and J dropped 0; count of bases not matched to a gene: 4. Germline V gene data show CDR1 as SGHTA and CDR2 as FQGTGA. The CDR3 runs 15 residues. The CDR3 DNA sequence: TGTGCCAGCAGCGGCAGGGGGCGCAGCACAGATACGCAGTATTTT. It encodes CASSGRGRSTDTQYF.

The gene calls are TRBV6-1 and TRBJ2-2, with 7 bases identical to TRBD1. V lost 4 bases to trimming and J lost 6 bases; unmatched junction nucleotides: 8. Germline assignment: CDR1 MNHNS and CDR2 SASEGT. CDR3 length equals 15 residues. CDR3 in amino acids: CASSVTTGYPGELFF. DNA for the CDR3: TGTGCCAGCAGTGTAACGACAGGGTACCCCGGGGAGCTGTTTTTT.

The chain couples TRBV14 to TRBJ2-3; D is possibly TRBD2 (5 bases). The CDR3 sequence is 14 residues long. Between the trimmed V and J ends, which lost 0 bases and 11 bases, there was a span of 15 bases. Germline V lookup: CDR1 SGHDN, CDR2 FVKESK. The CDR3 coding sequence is TGTGCCAGCAGCCAAGATGGACTGGCCAAGGGGCAGTATTTT. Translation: CASSQDGLAKGQYF.

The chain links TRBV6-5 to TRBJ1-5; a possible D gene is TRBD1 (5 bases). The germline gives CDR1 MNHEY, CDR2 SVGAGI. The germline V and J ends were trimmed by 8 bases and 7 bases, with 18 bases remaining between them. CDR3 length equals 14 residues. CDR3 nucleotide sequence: TGTGCCAGCCGCTCAGACAGTCTCAGCCAGCCCCAGCATTTT. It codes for CASRSDSLSQPQHF.

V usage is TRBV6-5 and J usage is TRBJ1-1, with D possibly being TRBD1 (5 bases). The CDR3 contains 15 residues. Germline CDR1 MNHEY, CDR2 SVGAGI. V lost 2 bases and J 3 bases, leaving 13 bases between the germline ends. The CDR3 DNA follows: TGTGCCAGCAGTTACAGCCGCCAGGGATACACTGAAGCTTTCTTT. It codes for CASSYSRQGYTEAFF.

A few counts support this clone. The CDR3 nucleotides read TGTGCCAGCAGAGAACCCGGGGGGGCTTGGAACACTGAAGCTTTCTTT. Amino acid sequence: CASREPGGAWNTEAFF. V gene TRBV6-1 combines with J gene TRBJ1-1; D possibly corresponds to TRBD1 (6 bases). There are 16 residues in the CDR3. V dropped 6 bases and J dropped 1 base, with 18 bases sitting between them. The germline CDR1 and CDR2 sequences are MNHNS and SASEGT.

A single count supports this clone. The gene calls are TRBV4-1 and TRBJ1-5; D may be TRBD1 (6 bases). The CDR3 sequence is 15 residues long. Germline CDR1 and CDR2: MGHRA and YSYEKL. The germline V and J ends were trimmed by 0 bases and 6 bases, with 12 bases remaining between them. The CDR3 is CASSQDLGAIQPQHF. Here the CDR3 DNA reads TGCGCCAGCAGCCAAGATCTGGGGGCTATTCAGCCCCAGCATTTT.

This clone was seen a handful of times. The chain's CDR3 is CASSYSTGIAFF. DNA of the CDR3: TGTGCCAGCAGTTACTCGACGGGGATCGCTTTCTTT. The chain couples TRBV6-5 to TRBJ1-1, with unresolved D. The CDR3 is 12 amino acids. The V end was cut by 0 bases, the J end by 11 bases, with 10 bases between. Germline loops: CDR1 MNHEY, CDR2 SVGAGI.

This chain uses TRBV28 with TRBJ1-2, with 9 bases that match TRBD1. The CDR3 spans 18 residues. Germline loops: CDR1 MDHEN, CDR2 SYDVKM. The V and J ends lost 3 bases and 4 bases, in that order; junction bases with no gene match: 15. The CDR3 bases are TGTGCCAGCAGTTTCTTAGGGGTCGGGGGACAGGGAACCTATGGCTACACCTTC. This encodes CASSFLGVGGQGTYGYTF.

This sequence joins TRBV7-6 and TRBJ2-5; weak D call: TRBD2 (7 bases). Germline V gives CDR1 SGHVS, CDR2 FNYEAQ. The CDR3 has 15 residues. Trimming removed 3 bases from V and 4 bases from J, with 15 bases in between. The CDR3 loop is CASSLSGGLGETQYF. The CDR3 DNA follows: TGTGCCAGCAGCTTGTCGGGGGGCTTAGGAGAGACCCAGTACTTC.

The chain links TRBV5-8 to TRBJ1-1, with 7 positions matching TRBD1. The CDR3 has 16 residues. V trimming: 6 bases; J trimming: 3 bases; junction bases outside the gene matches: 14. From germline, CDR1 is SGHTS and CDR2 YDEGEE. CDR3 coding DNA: TGTGCCAGCAACCGTTGGCAGCCAGGGGGGTACACTGAAGCTTTCTTT. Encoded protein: CASNRWQPGGYTEAFF. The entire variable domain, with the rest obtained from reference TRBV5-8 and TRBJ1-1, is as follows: EAGVTQSPTHLIKTRGQQATLRCSPISGHTSVYWYQQALGLGLQFLLWYDEGEERNRGNFPPRFSGRQFPNYSSELNVNALELEDSALYLCASNRWQPGGYTEAFFGQGTRLTVV.

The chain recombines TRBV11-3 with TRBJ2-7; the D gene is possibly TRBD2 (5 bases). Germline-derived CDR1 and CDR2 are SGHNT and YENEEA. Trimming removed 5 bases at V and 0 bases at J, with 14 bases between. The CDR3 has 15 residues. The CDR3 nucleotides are TGTGCCAGCAGCCGGGGAAAAATAAGCTCCTACGAGCAGTACTTC. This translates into CASSRGKISSYEQYF.

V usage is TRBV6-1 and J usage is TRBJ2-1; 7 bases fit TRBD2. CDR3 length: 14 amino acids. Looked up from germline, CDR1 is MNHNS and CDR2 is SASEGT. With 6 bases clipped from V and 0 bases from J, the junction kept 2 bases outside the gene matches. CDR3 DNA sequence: TGTGCCAGCAGCGGGGGGAGCTCCTACAATGAGCAGTTCTTC. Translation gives CASSGGSSYNEQFF.

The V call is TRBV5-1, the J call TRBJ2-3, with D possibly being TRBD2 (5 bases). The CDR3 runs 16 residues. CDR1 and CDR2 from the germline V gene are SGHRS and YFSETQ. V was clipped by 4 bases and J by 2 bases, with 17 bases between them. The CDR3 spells CASSPGSAATTDTQYF. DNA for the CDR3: TGCGCCAGCAGCCCGGGATCTGCCGCTACCACAGATACGCAGTATTTT.

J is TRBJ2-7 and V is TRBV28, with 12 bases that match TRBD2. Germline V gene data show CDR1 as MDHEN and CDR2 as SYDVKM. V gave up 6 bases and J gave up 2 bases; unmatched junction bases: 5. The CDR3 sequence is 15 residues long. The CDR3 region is CASSPGLAGPYEQYF. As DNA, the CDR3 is TGTGCCAGCAGCCCCGGACTAGCGGGACCCTACGAGCAGTACTTC.

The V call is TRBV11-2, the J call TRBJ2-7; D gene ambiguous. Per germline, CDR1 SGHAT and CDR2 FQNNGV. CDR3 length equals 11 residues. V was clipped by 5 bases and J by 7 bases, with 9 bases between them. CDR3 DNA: TGTGCCAGCAGCCTATTAAGTGAGCAGTACTTC. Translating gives CASSLLSEQYF.